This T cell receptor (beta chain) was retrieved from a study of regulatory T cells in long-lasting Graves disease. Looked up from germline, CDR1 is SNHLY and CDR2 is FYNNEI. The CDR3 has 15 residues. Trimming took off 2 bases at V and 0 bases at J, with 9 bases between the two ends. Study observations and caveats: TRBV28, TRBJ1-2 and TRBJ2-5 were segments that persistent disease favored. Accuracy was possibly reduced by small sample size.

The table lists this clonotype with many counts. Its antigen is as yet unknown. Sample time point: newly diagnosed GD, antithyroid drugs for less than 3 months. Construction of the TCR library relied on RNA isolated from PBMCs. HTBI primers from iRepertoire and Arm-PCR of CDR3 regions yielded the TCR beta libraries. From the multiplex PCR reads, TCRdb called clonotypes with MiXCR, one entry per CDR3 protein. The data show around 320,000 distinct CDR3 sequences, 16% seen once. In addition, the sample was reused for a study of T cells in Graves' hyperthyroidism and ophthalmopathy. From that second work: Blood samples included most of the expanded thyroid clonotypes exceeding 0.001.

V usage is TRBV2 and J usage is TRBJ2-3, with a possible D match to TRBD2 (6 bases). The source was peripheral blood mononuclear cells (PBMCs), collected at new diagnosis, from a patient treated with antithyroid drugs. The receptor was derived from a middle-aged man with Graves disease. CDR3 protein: CASSESGSSTDTQYF. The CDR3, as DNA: TGTGCCAGCAGTGAAAGCGGGTCTAGCACAGATACGCAGTATTTT.